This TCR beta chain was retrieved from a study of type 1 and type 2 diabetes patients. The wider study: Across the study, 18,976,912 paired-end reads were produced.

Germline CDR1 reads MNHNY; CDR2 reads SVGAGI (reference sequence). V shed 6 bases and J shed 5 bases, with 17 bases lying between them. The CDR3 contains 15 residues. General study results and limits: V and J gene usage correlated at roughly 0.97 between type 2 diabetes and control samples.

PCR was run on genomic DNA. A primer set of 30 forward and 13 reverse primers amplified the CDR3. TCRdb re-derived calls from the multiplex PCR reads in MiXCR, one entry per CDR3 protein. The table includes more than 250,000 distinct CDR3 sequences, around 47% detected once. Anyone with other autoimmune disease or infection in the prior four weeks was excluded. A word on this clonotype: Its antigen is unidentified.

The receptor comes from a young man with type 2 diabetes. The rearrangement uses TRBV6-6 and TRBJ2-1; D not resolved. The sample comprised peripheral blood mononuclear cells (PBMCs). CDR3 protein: CASSPLGNSHNEQFF. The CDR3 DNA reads TGTGCCAGCAGCCCCCTGGGGAACTCACACAATGAGCAGTTCTTC.